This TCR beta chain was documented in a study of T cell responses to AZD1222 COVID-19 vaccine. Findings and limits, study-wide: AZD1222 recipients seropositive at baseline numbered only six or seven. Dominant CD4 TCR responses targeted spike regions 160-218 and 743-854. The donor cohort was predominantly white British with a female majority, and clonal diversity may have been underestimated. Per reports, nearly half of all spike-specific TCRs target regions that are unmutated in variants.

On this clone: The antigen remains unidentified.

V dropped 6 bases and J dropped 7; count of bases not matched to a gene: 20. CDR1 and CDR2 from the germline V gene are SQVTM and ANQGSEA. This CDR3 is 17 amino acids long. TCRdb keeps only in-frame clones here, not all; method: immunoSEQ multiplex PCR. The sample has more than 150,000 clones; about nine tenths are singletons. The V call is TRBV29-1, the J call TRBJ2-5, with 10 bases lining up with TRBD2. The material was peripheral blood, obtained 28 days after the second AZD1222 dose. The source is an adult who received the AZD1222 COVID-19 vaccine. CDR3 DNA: TGCAGCGTCGACGAAAGGTGGAGGACTAGCGGTCCGGGGACCCAGTACTTC. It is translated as CSVDERWRTSGPGTQYF.